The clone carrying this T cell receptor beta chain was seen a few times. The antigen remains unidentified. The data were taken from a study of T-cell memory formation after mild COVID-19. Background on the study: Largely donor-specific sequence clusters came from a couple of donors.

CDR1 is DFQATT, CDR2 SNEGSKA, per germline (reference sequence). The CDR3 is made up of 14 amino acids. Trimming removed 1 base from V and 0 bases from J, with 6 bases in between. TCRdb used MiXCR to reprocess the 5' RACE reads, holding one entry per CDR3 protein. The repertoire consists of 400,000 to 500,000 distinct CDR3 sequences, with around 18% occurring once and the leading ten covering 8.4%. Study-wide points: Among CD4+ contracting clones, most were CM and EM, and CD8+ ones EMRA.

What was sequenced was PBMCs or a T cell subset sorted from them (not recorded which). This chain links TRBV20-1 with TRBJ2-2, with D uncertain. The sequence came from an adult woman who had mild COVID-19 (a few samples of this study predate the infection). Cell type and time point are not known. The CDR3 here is CSARGKANTGELFF. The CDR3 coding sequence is TGCAGTGCTAGAGGAAAGGCGAACACCGGGGAGCTGTTTTTT.